Listed below are T cell receptor beta chains from one sample, sequenced in a study of post-analysis software for immune sequencing data. TCRdb processed the PCR reads anew with MiXCR; each CDR3 protein has one entry. Among 740,000 or so distinct CDR3 sequences listed, around 53% were seen once. Source material: blood. The receptor source for this set is a girl between 10 and 17 years old with multiple sclerosis. The CDR3 runs from the conserved cysteine through the conserved F or W. D genes are given only for firm matches. Clone size appears in some rows only: once, few, many, or a class for an expanded clone.

-,TRBD2,13,TRBJ2-7,TRBV29-1,TGCAGCGTTGTAGTACTAGCGGGCTACGAGCAGTACTTC,CSVVVLAGYEQYF
-,-,14,TRBJ2-7,TRBV10-1,TGCGCCAGCAGTGAAGGTGGTCCCTCCTACGAGCAGTACTTC,CASSEGGPSYEQYF
few,-,15,TRBJ2-7,TRBV5-1,TGCGCCAGCAGCTTTAGTGCAGGGAGCTCCTACGAGCAGTACTTC,CASSFSAGSSYEQYF
few,TRBD1,17,TRBJ2-5,TRBV5-1,TGCGCCAGCAGCTTGGGTTTTGGACAGGTCTTGATGGAGACCCAGTACTTC,CASSLGFGQVLMETQYF
once,-,14,TRBJ2-7,TRBV4-1,TGCGCCAGCAGCCAAGAGAACTTACCCTACGAGCAGTACTTC,CASSQENLPYEQYF
-,-,15,TRBJ2-1,TRBV29-1,TGCAGCGTTGAAGATGCCCAGCGGGTGAGAAATGAGCAGTTCTTC,CSVEDAQRVRNEQFF
-,-,13,TRBJ2-7,TRBV7-3,TGTGCCGGCAGCTTAAGGGCAGAGGGCGCCCAGTACTTC,CAGSLRAEGAQYF
-,-,11,TRBJ2-1,TRBV20-1,TGCAGTGCTAGAGATGTGTGGGAGCAGTTCTTC,CSARDVWEQFF
-,TRBD2,14,TRBJ2-7,TRBV28,TGTGCCACCAGACTAGCGGCAGCCTCCTACGAGCAGTACTTC,CATRLAAASYEQYF
-,-,14,TRBJ2-7,TRBV11-2,TGTGCCAGCAGCCCGACCCCATGGGACTACGAGCAGTACTTC,CASSPTPWDYEQYF
-,-,13,TRBJ2-7,TRBV29-1,TGCAGCGTTGAGGGGACGGCCACCTACGAGCAGTACTTC,CSVEGTATYEQYF
-,-,11,TRBJ2-1,TRBV29-1,TGCAGCGGCTCGGGGTTCGGTGAGCAGTTCTTC,CSGSGFGEQFF
few,TRBD1,15,TRBJ2-3,TRBV20-1,TGCAGTGCTAGAGCAGGGACAGCCCAAGGAGATACGCAGTATTTT,CSARAGTAQGDTQYF
-,TRBD1,18,TRBJ1-5,TRBV20-1,TGCAGTGCTAGAAAACCGGGACAGGGGCGATATAGCAATCAGCCCCAGCATTTT,CSARKPGQGRYSNQPQHF
-,TRBD2,14,TRBJ2-5,TRBV29-1,TGCAGCGTTGTGGAGGTTGGCGGGGGAGAGACCCAGTACTTC,CSVVEVGGGETQYF
few,TRBD1,14,TRBJ2-3,TRBV5-1,TGTGCCAGCAGCCTCGGGACAGGGGCAGATACGCAGTATTTT,CASSLGTGADTQYF
-,TRBD1,15,TRBJ1-6,TRBV6-6,TGTGCCAGCAGTCCATCGGGACAGGGAAATTCACCCCTCCACTTT,CASSPSGQGNSPLHF